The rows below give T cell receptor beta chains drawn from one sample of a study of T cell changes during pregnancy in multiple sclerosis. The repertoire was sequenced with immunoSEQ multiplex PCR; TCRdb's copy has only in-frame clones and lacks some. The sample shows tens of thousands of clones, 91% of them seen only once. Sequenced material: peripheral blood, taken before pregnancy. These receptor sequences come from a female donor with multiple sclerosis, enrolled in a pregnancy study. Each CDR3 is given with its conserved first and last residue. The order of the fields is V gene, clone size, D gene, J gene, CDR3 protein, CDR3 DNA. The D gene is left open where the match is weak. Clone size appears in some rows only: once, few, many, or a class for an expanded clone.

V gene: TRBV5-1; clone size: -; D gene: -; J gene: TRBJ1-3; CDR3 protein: CASSEESSGNTIYF; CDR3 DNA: TGCGCCAGCAGCGAGGAGAGCTCTGGAAACACCATATATTTT
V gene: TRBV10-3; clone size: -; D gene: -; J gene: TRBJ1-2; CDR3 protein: CAISELDRLGSSNGYTF; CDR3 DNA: TGTGCCATCAGTGAACTGGACAGACTTGGCTCATCCAATGGCTACACCTTC
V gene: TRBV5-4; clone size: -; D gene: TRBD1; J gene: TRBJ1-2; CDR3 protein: CASSLEQGLNYGYTF; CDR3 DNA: TGTGCCAGCAGCTTGGAACAGGGGTTGAACTATGGCTACACCTTC
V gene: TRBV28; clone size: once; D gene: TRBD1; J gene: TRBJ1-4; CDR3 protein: CASSPQAGGLDEKLFF; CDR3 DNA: TGTGCCAGCAGCCCCCAGGCAGGGGGGTTGGATGAAAAACTGTTTTTT
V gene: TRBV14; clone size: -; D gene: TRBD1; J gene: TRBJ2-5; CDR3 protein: CASSQGQGAFETQYF; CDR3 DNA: TGTGCCAGCAGCCAGGGACAGGGGGCTTTTGAGACCCAGTACTTC
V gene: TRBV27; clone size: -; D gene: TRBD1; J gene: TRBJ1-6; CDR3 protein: CASSTGASPLHF; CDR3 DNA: TGTGCCAGCAGTACAGGGGCCTCACCCCTCCACTTT
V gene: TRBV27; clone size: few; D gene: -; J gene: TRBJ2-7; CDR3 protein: CASSLSGYSYEQYF; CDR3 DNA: TGTGCCAGCAGTTTATCGGGCTACTCCTACGAGCAGTACTTC
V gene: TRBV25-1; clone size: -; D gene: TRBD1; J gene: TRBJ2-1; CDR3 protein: CASSTPGTGDPYNEQFF; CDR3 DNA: TGTGCCAGCAGTACACCCGGGACAGGGGACCCCTACAATGAGCAGTTCTTC
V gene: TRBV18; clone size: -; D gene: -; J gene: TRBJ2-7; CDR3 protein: CASSPPKTVYEQYF; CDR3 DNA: TGTGCCAGCTCACCTCCCAAGACAGTTTACGAGCAGTACTTC
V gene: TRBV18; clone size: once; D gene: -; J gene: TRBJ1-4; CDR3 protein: CASSPSDRVNEKLFF; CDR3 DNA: TGTGCCAGCTCACCCTCCGACAGAGTTAATGAAAAACTGTTTTTT
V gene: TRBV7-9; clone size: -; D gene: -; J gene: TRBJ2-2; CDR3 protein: CASSRDYGPGELFF; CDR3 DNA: TGTGCCAGCAGCCGCGATTATGGGCCCGGGGAGCTGTTTTTT
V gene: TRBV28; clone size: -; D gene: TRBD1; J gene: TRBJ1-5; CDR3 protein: CASTRDRLNQPQHF; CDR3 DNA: TGTGCCAGCACCAGGGACAGGCTTAATCAGCCCCAGCATTTT
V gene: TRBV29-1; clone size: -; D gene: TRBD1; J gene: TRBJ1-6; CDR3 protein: CSVAGTGSNSPLHF; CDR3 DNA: TGCAGCGTTGCTGGGACAGGGTCTAATTCACCCCTCCACTTT
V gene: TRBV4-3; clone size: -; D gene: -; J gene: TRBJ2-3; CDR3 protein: CASSQVERADTQYF; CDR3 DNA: TGCGCCAGCAGCCAAGTCGAGCGGGCAGATACGCAGTATTTT
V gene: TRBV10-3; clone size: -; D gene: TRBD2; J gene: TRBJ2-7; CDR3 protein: CAIRDWTSGGYEQYF; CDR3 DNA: TGTGCCATCAGAGATTGGACTAGCGGGGGCTACGAGCAGTACTTC
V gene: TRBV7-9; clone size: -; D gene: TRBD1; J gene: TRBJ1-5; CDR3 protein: CASSRQGNQPQHF; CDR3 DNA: TGTGCCAGCAGCCGACAGGGTAATCAGCCCCAGCATTTT